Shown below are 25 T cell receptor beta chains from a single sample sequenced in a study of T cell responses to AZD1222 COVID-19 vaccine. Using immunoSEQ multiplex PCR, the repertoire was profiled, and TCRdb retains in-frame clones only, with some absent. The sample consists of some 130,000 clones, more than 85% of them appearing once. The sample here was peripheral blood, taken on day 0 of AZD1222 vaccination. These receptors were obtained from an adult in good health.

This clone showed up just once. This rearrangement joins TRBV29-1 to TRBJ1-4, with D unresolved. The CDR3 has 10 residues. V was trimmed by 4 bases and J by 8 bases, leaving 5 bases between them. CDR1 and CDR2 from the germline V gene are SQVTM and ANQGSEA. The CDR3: CSVAAEKLFF. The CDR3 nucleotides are TGCAGCGTTGCGGCGGAAAAACTGTTTTTT.

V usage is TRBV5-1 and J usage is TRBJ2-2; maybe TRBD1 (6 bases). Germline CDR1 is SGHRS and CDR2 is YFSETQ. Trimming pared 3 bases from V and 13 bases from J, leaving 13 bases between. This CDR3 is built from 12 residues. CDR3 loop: CASSSRTERLFF. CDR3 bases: TGCGCCAGCAGCTCACGGACAGAGCGGCTGTTTTTT.

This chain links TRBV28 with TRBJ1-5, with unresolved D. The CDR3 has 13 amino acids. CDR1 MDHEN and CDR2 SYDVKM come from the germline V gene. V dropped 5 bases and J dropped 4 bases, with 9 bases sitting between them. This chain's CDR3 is CASSEGRNQPQHF. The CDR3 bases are TGTGCCAGCAGTGAGGGAAGAAATCAGCCCCAGCATTTT.

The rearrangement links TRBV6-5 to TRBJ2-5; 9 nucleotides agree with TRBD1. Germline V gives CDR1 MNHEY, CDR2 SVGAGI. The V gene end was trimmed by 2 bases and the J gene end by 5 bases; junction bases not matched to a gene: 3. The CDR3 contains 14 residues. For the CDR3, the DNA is TGTGCCAGCAGTTACACAGGGGGCAAGGAGACCCAGTACTTC. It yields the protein CASSYTGGKETQYF.

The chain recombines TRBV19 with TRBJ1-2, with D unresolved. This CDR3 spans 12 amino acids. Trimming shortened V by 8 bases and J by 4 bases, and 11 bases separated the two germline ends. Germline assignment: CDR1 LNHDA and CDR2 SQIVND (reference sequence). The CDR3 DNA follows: TGTGCCAGTTTTCGTCCCGTCTATGGCTACACCTTC. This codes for CASFRPVYGYTF.

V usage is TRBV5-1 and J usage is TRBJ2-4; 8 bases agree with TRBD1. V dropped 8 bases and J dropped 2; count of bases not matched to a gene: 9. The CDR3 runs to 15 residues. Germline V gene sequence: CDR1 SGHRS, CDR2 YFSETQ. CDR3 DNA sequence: TGCGCCAGGGTCAGGGGGCGGATCACCAAAAACATTCAGTACTTC. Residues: CARVRGRITKNIQYF.

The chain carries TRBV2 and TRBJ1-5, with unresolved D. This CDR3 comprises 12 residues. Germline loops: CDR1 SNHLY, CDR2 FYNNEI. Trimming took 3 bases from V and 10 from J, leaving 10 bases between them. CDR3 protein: CASSDQRLPQHF. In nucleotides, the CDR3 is TGTGCCAGCAGTGACCAGAGACTTCCCCAGCATTTT.

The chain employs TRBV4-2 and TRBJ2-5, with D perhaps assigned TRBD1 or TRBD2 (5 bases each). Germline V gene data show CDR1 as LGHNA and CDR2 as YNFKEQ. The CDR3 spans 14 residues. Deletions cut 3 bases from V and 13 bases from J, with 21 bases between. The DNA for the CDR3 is TGTGCCAGCAGCCAGACCGTTCTGGGGGATCCCGTGTACTTC. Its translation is CASSQTVLGDPVYF.

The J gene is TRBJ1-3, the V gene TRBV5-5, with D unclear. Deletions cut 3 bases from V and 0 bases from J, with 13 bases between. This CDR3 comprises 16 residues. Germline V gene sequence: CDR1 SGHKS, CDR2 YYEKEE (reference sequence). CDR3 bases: TGTGCCAGCAGCTCCCCGGCAGCCTACTCTGGAAACACCATATATTTT. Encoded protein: CASSSPAAYSGNTIYF.

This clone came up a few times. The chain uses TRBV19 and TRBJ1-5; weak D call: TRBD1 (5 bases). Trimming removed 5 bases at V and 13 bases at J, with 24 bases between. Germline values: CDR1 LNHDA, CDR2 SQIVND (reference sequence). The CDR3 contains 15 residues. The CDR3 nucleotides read TGTGCCAGTAGTCACGTCGACAGCCACTCACGGCCTCAGCATTTT. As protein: CASSHVDSHSRPQHF.

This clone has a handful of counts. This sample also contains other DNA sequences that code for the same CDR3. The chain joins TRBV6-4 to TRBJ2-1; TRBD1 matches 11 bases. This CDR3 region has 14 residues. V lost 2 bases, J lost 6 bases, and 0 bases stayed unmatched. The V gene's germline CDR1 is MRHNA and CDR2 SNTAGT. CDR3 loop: CASSDGTGGNEQFF. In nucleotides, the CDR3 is TGTGCCAGCAGTGACGGGACAGGGGGCAATGAGCAGTTCTTC.

In nucleotides, the CDR3 is TGCAGTGCTAGAGATCTAAATGAGCAGTTCTTC. Residues: CSARDLNEQFF. V usage is TRBV20-1 and J usage is TRBJ2-1; D not resolved. The CDR3 has 11 residues. Germline V CDR1 and CDR2: DFQATT, SNEGSKA (reference sequence). V was shortened by 0 bases and J by 7 bases, with 4 bases between the two germline ends.

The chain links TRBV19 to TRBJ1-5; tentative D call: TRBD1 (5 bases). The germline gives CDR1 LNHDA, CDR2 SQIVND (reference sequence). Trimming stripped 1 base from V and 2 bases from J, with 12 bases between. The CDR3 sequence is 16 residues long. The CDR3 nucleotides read TGTGCCAGTAGTATAGGTTTCAAACAGGGCAATCAGCCCCAGCATTTT. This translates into CASSIGFKQGNQPQHF.

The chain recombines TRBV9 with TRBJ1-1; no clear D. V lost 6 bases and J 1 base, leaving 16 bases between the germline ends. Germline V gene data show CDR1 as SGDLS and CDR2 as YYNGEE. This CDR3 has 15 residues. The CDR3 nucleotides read TGTGCCAGCACCTATGGGGAGGACTCGAACACTGAAGCTTTCTTT. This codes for CASTYGEDSNTEAFF.

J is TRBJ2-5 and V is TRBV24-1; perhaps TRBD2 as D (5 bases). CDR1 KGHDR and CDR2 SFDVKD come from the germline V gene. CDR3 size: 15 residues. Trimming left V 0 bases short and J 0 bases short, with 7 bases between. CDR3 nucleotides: TGTGCCACCAGTGATTTGCGGGGTCACCAAGAGACCCAGTACTTC. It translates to CATSDLRGHQETQYF.

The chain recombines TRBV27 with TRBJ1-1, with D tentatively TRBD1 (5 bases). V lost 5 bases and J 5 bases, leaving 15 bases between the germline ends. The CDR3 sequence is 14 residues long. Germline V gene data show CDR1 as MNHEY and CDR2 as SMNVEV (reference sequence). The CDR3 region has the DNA TGTGCCAGCAGTGGGGACGGTGAGGGGACTGAAGCTTTCTTT. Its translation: CASSGDGEGTEAFF.

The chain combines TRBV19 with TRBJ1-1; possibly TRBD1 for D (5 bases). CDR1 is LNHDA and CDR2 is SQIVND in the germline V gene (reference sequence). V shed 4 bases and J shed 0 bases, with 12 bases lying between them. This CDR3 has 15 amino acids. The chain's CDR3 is CASSKAGSMNTEAFF. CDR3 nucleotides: TGTGCCAGTAGTAAGGCAGGGAGCATGAACACTGAAGCTTTCTTT.

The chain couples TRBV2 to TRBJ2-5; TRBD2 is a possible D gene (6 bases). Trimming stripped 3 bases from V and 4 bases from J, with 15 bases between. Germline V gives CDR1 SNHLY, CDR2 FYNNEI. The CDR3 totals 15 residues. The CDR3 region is CASSDRGVGGETQYF. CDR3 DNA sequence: TGTGCCAGCAGTGATCGTGGGGTCGGGGGAGAGACCCAGTACTTC.

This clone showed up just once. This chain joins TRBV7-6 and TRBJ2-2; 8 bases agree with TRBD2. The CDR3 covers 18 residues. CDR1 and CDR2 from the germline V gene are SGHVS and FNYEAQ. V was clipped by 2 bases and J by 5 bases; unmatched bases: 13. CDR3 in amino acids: CASSLSASGLGGTGELFF. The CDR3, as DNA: TGTGCCAGCAGCTTATCGGCTAGCGGGTTAGGGGGAACCGGGGAGCTGTTTTTT.

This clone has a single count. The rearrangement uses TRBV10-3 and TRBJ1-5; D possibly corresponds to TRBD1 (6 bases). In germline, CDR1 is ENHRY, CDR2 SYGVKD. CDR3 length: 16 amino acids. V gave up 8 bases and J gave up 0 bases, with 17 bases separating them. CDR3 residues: CAIAPNEGHSNQPQHF. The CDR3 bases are TGTGCCATCGCCCCGAACGAGGGACATAGCAATCAGCCCCAGCATTTT.

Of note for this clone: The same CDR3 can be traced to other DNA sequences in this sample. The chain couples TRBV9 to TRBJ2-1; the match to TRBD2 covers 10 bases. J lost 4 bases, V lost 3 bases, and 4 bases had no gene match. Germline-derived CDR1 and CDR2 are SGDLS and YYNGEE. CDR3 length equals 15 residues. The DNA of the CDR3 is TGTGCCAGCAGCGCGACTAGCGGGTCTTACAATGAGCAGTTCTTC. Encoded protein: CASSATSGSYNEQFF.

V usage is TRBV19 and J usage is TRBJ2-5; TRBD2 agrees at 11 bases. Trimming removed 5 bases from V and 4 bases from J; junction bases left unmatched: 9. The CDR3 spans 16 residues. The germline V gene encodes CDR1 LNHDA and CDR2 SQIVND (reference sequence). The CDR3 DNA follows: TGTGCCAGTAGTGGCCGGCTAGCGGGGGGCCGAGAGACCCAGTACTTC. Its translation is CASSGRLAGGRETQYF.

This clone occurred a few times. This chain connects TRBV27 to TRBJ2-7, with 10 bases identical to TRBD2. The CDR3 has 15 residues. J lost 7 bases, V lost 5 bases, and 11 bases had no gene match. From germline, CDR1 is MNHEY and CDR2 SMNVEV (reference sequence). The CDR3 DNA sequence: TGTGCCAGCAGTCAAACGACTAGCGGGCGAGGGGAGCAGTACTTC. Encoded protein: CASSQTTSGRGEQYF.

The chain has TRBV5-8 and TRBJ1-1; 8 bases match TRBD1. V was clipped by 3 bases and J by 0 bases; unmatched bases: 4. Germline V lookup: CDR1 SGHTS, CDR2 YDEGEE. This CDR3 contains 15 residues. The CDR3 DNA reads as TGTGCCAGCAGCTCTCCGGGACAGGTGAACACTGAAGCTTTCTTT. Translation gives CASSSPGQVNTEAFF.

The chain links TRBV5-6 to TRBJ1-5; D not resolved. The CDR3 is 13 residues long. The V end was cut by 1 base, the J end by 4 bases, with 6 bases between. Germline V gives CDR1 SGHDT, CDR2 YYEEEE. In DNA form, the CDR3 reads TGTGCCAGCAGCTTGAGAGAGAATCAGCCCCAGCATTTT. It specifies CASSLRENQPQHF. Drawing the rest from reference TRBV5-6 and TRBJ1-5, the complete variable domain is DAGVTQSPTHLIKTRGQQVTLRCSPKSGHDTVSWYQQALGQGPQFIFQYYEEEERQRGNFPDRFSGHQFPNYSSELNVNALLLGDSALYLCASSLRENQPQHFGDGTRLSIL.